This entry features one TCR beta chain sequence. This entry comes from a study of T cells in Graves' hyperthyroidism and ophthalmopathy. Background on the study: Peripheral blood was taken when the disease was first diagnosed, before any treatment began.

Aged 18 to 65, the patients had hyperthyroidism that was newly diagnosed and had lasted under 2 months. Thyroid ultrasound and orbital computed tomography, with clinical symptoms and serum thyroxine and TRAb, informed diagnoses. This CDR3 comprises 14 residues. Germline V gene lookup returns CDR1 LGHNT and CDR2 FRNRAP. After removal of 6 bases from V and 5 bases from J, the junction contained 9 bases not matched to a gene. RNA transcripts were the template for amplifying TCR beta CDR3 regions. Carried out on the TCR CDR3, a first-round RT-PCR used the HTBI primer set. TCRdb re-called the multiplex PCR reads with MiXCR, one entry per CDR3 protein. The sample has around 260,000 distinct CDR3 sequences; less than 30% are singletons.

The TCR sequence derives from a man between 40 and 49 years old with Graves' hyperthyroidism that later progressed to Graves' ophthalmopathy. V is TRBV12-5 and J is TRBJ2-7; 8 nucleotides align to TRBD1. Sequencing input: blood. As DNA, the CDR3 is TGTGCTAGTGGCCCAGGACAGGGTAGGCACGAGCAGTACTTC. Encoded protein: CASGPGQGRHEQYF.